Listed here is a single T cell receptor beta chain. The clone's antigen remains unknown. No clone much larger than this one lies a single base away; base qualities are absent. The data belong to a study of CD8+ T cells in alopecia areata (dated by TCRdb to 2016 to 2018). For the wider study: High-throughput TCRbeta sequencing was used to examine T cell clonal expansion in alopecia areata in both the C3H/HeJ mouse model and human patients. Human TCRbeta sequencing covered scalp tissue and sorted CD4+ and CD8+ peripheral blood T cells from patchy and totalis/universalis alopecia areata patients and healthy controls. Scalp clonality was compared among normal scalp (n=4), patchy alopecia areata scalp (n=8), and alopecia totalis/universalis scalp (n=8). RNA was extracted with the PAXgene miRNA kit for fixed scalp, the miRNeasy kit for PBMCs, and the RNeasy kit for mouse skin. TCRbeta CDR3 regions were amplified by immunoSEQ multiplex PCR using 35 Vbeta forward and 13 Jbeta reverse primers. Study-level results and caveats: Shared TCR sequences between patients were less evident than in mice, which may be partly attributable to HLA diversity in the patient population. Unlike mouse skin, which is dominated by gammadelta T cells, normal human skin has resident alphabeta T cells that are also sequenced, and this complicates analysis of the scalp TCR repertoire. Compared with normal scalp, lesional scalp, particularly in alopecia totalis/universalis, had higher clonality and more expanded CD8+ clones, which suggests antigenic drive.

Taken from the germline V gene (reference sequence), the CDR1 and CDR2 loops are GTSNPN and SVGIG. From the cysteine through the phenylalanine, the CDR3 covers 16 amino acids. Only the CDR3 region is kept as DNA, spanning 48 bases read in frame from base 1. V is shortened by 3 bases, J by 4 bases, and the region joining them spans 18 bases. PBMCs were separated by density centrifugation and stained for CD3, CD4 and CD8, after which CD4+ and CD8+ T cells were sorted on a FACSAria. Scalp biopsies and blood samples were obtained from unaffected controls. The library relied on the immunoSEQ multiplex PCR assay. For TCR sequencing, RNA was extracted from every sample and reverse transcribed into cDNA to serve as template. First-strand cDNA was synthesized with SuperScript III using a 2:1 mix of oligo-dT and random hexamers. Amplification bias was assessed with a synthetic immune receptor repertoire, and residual bias was removed computationally. Processing in the source paper ran as follows. Raw reads were preprocessed for error removal, and CDR3 was defined according to IMGT conventions as running from the conserved cysteine to phenylalanine. Clonality was computed by normalizing Shannon entropy by log2 of the number of productive unique TCRs and subtracting the result from 1. Scalp TCRbeta sequences were cross-referenced with sorted blood CD4 and CD8 repertoires so that the CD4 or CD8 identity of scalp clones could be inferred. Here the immuneACCESS table is served through TCRdb, limited to in-frame sequences with V and J called. Missing clones are a known gap in these copies; in checked studies unresolved V genes cover under half, and the rest lacks a known reason. V and J calls and clone size are those listed in that table; D and trimming were worked out from the DNA. The sample table shows about 200,000 clones, and approximately 60% are seen once. The top ten hold about 5.3% of the sample.

Sequencing input: CD8+ T cells sorted from blood. This receptor was taken from a human donor in good health. Recombination connected TRBV30 to TRBJ1-4; TRBD1 might be the D gene, on 5 matching bases. For the CDR3, the sequence is CAWREVRSGNNEKLFF. The nucleotide sequence is TGTGCCTGGAGAGAGGTCCGCTCAGGGAATAATGAAAAACTGTTTTTT. Outside the CDR3, residues come from the reference TRBV30 and TRBJ1-4 proteins, so the full variable domain is: SQTIHQWPATLVQPVGSPLSLECTVEGTSNPNLYWYRQAAGRGLQLLFYSVGIGQISSEVPQNLSASRPQDRQFILSSKKLLLSDSGFYLCAWREVRSGNNEKLFFGSGTQLSVL.